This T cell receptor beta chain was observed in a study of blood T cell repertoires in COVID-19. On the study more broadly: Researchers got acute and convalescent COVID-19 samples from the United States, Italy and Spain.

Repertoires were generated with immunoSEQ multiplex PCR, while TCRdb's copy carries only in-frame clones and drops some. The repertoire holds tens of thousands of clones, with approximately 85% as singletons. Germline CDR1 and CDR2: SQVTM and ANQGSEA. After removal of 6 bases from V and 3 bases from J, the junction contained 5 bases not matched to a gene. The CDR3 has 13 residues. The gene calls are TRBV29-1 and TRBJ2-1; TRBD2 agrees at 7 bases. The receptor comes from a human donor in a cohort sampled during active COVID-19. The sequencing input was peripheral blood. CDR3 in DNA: TGCAGCGTCTGGGGCGGGAGCTACAATGAGCAGTTCTTC. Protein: CSVWGGSYNEQFF.